This section outlines one T cell receptor (beta chain) sequence together with its context. The sample comes from a study of T cells after yellow fever vaccination. Overall study results and limits: The booster saw the reappearance of most primary-vaccination clones (nearly 98% CD4, 80% to 90% CD8). On re-exposure, the response was weaker but peaked faster, at day 5 versus 15.

It was through 5'RACE template switching that TCR cDNA was made, with a universal primer site and UMIs added. TCRdb reprocessed the 5' RACE reads via MiXCR and lists one record per CDR3 protein. The sample lists about 45,000 distinct CDR3 sequences, roughly 6.4% seen once, with approximately 16% in the top ten. The CDR3 has 20 residues. The V gene lost 2 bases and the J gene lost 1 base, with 23 bases spanning the gap. Germline CDR1 reads SGHAT; CDR2 reads FQNNGV. The gene calls are TRBV11-2 and TRBJ2-2, with a possible D match to TRBD1 (5 bases). The sequence was collected from a man aged 30 to 45 who received the YFV17D yellow fever vaccine. This specimen consisted of CD8+ T cells not binding an NS4B(214-222) dextramer, sorted from PBMCs, obtained 45 days after the yellow fever booster vaccination. CDR3 nucleotide sequence: TGTGCCAGCAGCTTACCCTCAGGGTGGACCCGCATTGGGAACACCGGGGAGCTGTTTTTT. The encoded protein is CASSLPSGWTRIGNTGELFF.